This T cell receptor beta chain originates from a study of cytomegalovirus exposure and HLA in healthy donors. Study-level background: The same platform was used for the 100 to 150 validation repertoires and the roughly 730 first-cohort repertoires, a later analysis reported.

Note on this clone: No antigen is known for it.

Produced via immunoSEQ multiplex PCR; TCRdb's table is partial and in-frame only. The sample has about 150,000 clones, about 86% seen once. Findings and caveats of the study: According to a subsequent analysis, TCR clusters identified in the first cohort showed a tendency to co-occur across the approximately 130 validation repertoires.

Trimming cost V 5 bases and J 4 bases, with 17 bases left between them. Germline V CDR1 and CDR2: SNHLY, FYNNEI. This CDR3 contains 15 residues. This receptor was identified in a human donor in good health. V is TRBV2 and J is TRBJ1-2; TRBD1 might be the D (6 bases). Sequencing input: PBMCs. CDR3 nucleotides: TGTGCCAGCAGTCAGGACAGCCACTACCTCTATGGCTACACCTTC. Translated, it gives CASSQDSHYLYGYTF.